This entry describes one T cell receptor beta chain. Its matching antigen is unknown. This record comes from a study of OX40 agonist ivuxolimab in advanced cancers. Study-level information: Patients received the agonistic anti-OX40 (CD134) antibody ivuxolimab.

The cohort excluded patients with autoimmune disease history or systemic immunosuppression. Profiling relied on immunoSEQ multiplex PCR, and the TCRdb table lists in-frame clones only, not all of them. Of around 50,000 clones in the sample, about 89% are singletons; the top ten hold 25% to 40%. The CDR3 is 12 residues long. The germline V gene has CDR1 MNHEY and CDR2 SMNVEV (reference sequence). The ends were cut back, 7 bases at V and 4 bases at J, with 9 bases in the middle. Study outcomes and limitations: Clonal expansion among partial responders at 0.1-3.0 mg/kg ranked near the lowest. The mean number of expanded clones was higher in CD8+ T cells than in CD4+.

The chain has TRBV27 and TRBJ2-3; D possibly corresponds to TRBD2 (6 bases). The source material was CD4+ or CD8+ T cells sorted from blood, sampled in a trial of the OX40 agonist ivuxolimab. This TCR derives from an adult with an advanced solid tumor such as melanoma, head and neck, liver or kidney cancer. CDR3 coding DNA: TGTGCCAGCACCGGAGGGGCAGATACGCAGTATTTT. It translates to CASTGGADTQYF.